The rows below give T cell receptor beta chains drawn from one sample of a study of beta chain features in type 1 diabetes. TCRdb's table, derived via immunoSEQ multiplex PCR, lists solely in-frame clones and lacks some. The repertoire holds 250,000 to 300,000 clones, with around 15% as singletons. Source material: naive CD4+ T cells from blood. These TCRs come from a man aged 25 to 45 with type 1 diabetes. CDR3s include the opening cysteine and the closing phenylalanine or tryptophan. A D gene is named only where the DNA matches it firmly. Some rows mark clone size as missing; the rest say once, few, many or name a class of expanded clone.

clone_size: few; j_call: TRBJ2-3; d_call: -; v_call: TRBV6-5; cdr3_nt: TGTGCCAGCAGGCGCATATCGGAGTTTACGCAGTATTTT; cdr3_aa: CASRRISEFTQYF
clone_size: -; j_call: TRBJ2-5; d_call: -; v_call: TRBV29-1; cdr3_nt: TGCAGCGTTGAAGATTCCGGGTCGAGGGAGACCCAGTACTTC; cdr3_aa: CSVEDSGSRETQYF
clone_size: few; j_call: TRBJ2-6; d_call: -; v_call: TRBV30; cdr3_nt: TGTGCCTGGAGTGTATACAGGACCTCTTTTGGGGCCAACGTCCTGACTTTC; cdr3_aa: CAWSVYRTSFGANVLTF
clone_size: few; j_call: TRBJ1-2; d_call: TRBD1; v_call: TRBV19; cdr3_nt: TGTGCCAGTAGTCCTGGGACAGCGACTAACTATGGCTACACCTTC; cdr3_aa: CASSPGTATNYGYTF
clone_size: few; j_call: TRBJ1-1; d_call: -; v_call: TRBV5-1; cdr3_nt: TGCGCCAGCAGCTTGGTAGCGCCCACTGAAGCTTTCTTT; cdr3_aa: CASSLVAPTEAFF
clone_size: -; j_call: TRBJ1-2; d_call: -; v_call: TRBV5-4; cdr3_nt: TGCGCCAGCAGCGTAAACAGGGTGCCCTCCTATGGCTACACCTTC; cdr3_aa: CASSVNRVPSYGYTF
clone_size: -; j_call: TRBJ2-2; d_call: -; v_call: TRBV5-1; cdr3_nt: TGCGCCAGCAGCGCCGGGACTGCCACCGGGGAGCTGTTTTTT; cdr3_aa: CASSAGTATGELFF
clone_size: -; j_call: TRBJ2-1; d_call: -; v_call: TRBV10-3; cdr3_nt: TGTGCCATCCGAAGCGGTGAGAGAGGGAATGAGCAGTTCTTC; cdr3_aa: CAIRSGERGNEQFF
clone_size: -; j_call: TRBJ2-2; d_call: -; v_call: TRBV2; cdr3_nt: TGTGCCAGCAGTGGGACTTACACCGGGGAGCTGTTTTTT; cdr3_aa: CASSGTYTGELFF
clone_size: few; j_call: TRBJ2-1; d_call: -; v_call: TRBV7-9; cdr3_nt: TGTGCCAGCAGCTTAGGGTACGGCAATGAGCAGTTCTTC; cdr3_aa: CASSLGYGNEQFF
clone_size: -; j_call: TRBJ1-2; d_call: -; v_call: TRBV7-2; cdr3_nt: TGTGCCAGCAGCCTCGCGGACGGGAAGGCTGGCTACACCTTC; cdr3_aa: CASSLADGKAGYTF
clone_size: -; j_call: TRBJ1-5; d_call: -; v_call: TRBV29-1; cdr3_nt: TGCAGCGTTGCCAGGGATAGCAATCAGCCCCAGCATTTT; cdr3_aa: CSVARDSNQPQHF
clone_size: -; j_call: TRBJ2-5; d_call: -; v_call: TRBV5-4; cdr3_nt: TGCGCCAGCAGCCAAGTACGGTGGGAGACCCAGTACTTC; cdr3_aa: CASSQVRWETQYF
clone_size: -; j_call: TRBJ2-3; d_call: TRBD2; v_call: TRBV15; cdr3_nt: TGTGCCACCAGCAGATCCGGACTAGCTACAGATACGCAGTATTTT; cdr3_aa: CATSRSGLATDTQYF
clone_size: few; j_call: TRBJ1-5; d_call: -; v_call: TRBV7-2; cdr3_nt: TGTGCCAGCAGCTCCGATACAGGAAATCAGCCCCAGCATTTT; cdr3_aa: CASSSDTGNQPQHF
clone_size: few; j_call: TRBJ2-7; d_call: -; v_call: TRBV29-1; cdr3_nt: TGCAGCGTCCGGACGGGGAGCTCCTACGAGCAGTACTTC; cdr3_aa: CSVRTGSSYEQYF
clone_size: few; j_call: TRBJ1-3; d_call: -; v_call: TRBV5-4; cdr3_nt: TGTGCCAGCAGCCCGACCCCGGAGTCTGGAAACACCATATATTTT; cdr3_aa: CASSPTPESGNTIYF
clone_size: few; j_call: TRBJ1-1; d_call: TRBD1; v_call: TRBV9; cdr3_nt: TGTGCCAGCAGGGGGACAGGGGGCACTGAAGCTTTCTTT; cdr3_aa: CASRGTGGTEAFF